The 27 T cell receptor beta chains below all came from one sample that was sequenced in a study of T cell changes during pregnancy in multiple sclerosis. Profiled with immunoSEQ multiplex PCR; TCRdb holds only in-frame clones, not every one. The table has tens of thousands of clones, about 90% seen once. Specimen: CD4+ T cells from peripheral blood mononuclear cells, collected before pregnancy. These receptors were collected from a female donor with multiple sclerosis, enrolled in a pregnancy study.

The V and J genes are TRBV5-1 and TRBJ2-7, with TRBD1 matching over 10 bases. V lost 4 bases to trimming and J lost 7 bases; unmatched junction nucleotides: 8. The CDR3 runs to 14 residues. CDR1 and CDR2 from the germline V gene are SGHRS and YFSETQ. The CDR3 reads CASSPSGQGGEQYF. The CDR3 bases are TGCGCCAGCAGCCCGTCAGGACAGGGGGGGGAGCAGTACTTC.

The chain recombines TRBV28 with TRBJ2-1; TRBD1 agrees at 7 bases. Germline V CDR1 and CDR2: MDHEN, SYDVKM. V lost 6 bases and J lost 6; bases outside the gene matches: 11. The CDR3 runs 15 residues. The CDR3 nucleotides read TGTGCCAGCAGGGGAACAGGGGTATCAATCAATGAGCAGTTCTTC. It specifies CASRGTGVSINEQFF.

The gene calls are TRBV18 and TRBJ1-3; D call uncertain. Per germline, CDR1 KGHSH and CDR2 LQKENI. Deletions cut 0 bases from V and 0 bases from J, with 9 bases between. This CDR3 has 16 amino acids. The CDR3 region has the DNA TGTGCCAGCTCACCACCGGGCGCTTACTCTGGAAACACCATATATTTT. This sequence encodes CASSPPGAYSGNTIYF. Full variable domain (missing parts from reference TRBV18 and TRBJ1-3): NAGVMQNPRHLVRRRGQEARLRCSPMKGHSHVYWYRQLPEEGLKFMVYLQKENIIDESGMPKERFSAEFPKEGPSILRIQQVVRGDSAAYFCASSPPGAYSGNTIYFGEGSWLTVV.

This clone occurred once. The chain uses TRBV18 and TRBJ1-1; 11 bases line up with TRBD1. Trimming cost V 3 bases and J 4 bases; bases outside gene matches: 7. CDR1 is KGHSH and CDR2 is LQKENI in the germline V gene. The CDR3 extends over 16 amino acids. The CDR3 loop reads CASSPYTGTGGTEAFF. The CDR3 DNA follows: TGTGCCAGCTCACCCTACACCGGGACAGGGGGCACTGAAGCTTTCTTT.

The V gene is TRBV27, the J gene TRBJ2-2; D may be TRBD1 (5 bases). The germline V gene encodes CDR1 MNHEY and CDR2 SMNVEV (reference sequence). Deletions cut 7 bases from V and 0 bases from J, with 12 bases between. The CDR3 runs 15 residues. CDR3 loop: CASTRQLSNTGELFF. Written as DNA, the CDR3 is TGTGCCAGCACCCGACAGCTTTCGAACACCGGGGAGCTGTTTTTT.

The gene calls are TRBV5-1 and TRBJ1-1; D unclear. The germline V gene encodes CDR1 SGHRS and CDR2 YFSETQ. V lost 4 bases and J lost 3, with 10 bases in between. The length of the CDR3 is 13 residues. CDR3 loop: CASSVRSHTEAFF. The CDR3 DNA reads as TGCGCCAGCAGCGTCAGGTCGCACACTGAAGCTTTCTTT.

The rearrangement joins TRBV30 to TRBJ1-6, with 10 positions matching TRBD1. Trimming at V came to 3 bases and at J to 7 bases, leaving 0 bases not matched to a gene. Germline V lookup: CDR1 GTSNPN, CDR2 SVGIG (reference sequence). The CDR3 runs 13 residues. Here the CDR3 reads CAWRGQGNSPLHF. DNA of the CDR3: TGTGCCTGGAGGGGACAGGGGAATTCACCCCTCCACTTT.

The chain links TRBV7-6 to TRBJ2-2; possibly TRBD1 for D (5 bases). Germline loops: CDR1 SGHVS, CDR2 FNYEAQ. V lost 1 base to trimming and J lost 7 bases, with 13 bases between them. The CDR3 runs 15 residues. In DNA form, the CDR3 reads TGTGCCAGCAGCTTAGAAATGGGGCGGAGCGGGGAGCTGTTTTTT. Protein product: CASSLEMGRSGELFF.

The chain is built from TRBV30 and TRBJ2-2; weak D call: TRBD1 (6 bases). Per germline, CDR1 GTSNPN and CDR2 SVGIG (reference sequence). The CDR3 totals 13 residues. The ends were cut back, 5 bases at V and 7 bases at J, with 14 bases in the middle. The CDR3 sequence is CAWGRQGGGELFF. The CDR3 DNA follows: TGTGCCTGGGGGAGACAAGGGGGCGGGGAGCTGTTTTTT.

This chain links TRBV18 with TRBJ1-3; the D gene is possibly TRBD1 (6 bases). V was pared by 3 bases and J by 6 bases, with 21 bases between. Germline loops: CDR1 KGHSH, CDR2 LQKENI. The CDR3 is made up of 17 amino acids. CDR3 amino acids: CASSPVGHAKSVNTIYF. Here the CDR3 DNA reads TGTGCCAGCTCACCGGTGGGACACGCGAAAAGTGTAAACACCATATATTTT. The whole variable domain, remainder taken from reference TRBV18 and TRBJ1-3, is NAGVMQNPRHLVRRRGQEARLRCSPMKGHSHVYWYRQLPEEGLKFMVYLQKENIIDESGMPKERFSAEFPKEGPSILRIQQVVRGDSAAYFCASSPVGHAKSVNTIYFGEGSWLTVV.

The CDR3 is CASSSITGTDYNEQFF. In DNA form, the CDR3 reads TGCGCCAGCAGCTCCATAACCGGGACAGACTACAATGAGCAGTTCTTC. This sequence joins TRBV4-1 and TRBJ2-1; TRBD1 aligns across 7 bases. J gave up 3 bases and V 5 bases, and 10 bases lay outside the gene matches. Germline V CDR1 and CDR2: MGHRA, YSYEKL. This CDR3 has 16 amino acids.

The J gene is TRBJ2-7, the V gene TRBV30; the match to TRBD2 covers 10 bases. Germline V lookup: CDR1 GTSNPN, CDR2 SVGIG (reference sequence). The CDR3 sequence is 12 residues long. Losses at the gene ends were 5 bases for V and 3 bases for J; bases not matched to a gene: 1. CDR3 amino acids: CAWGTSDYEQYF. The CDR3 nucleotides read TGTGCCTGGGGGACTAGCGACTACGAGCAGTACTTC.

This clone was seen a handful of times. The chain couples TRBV11-3 to TRBJ1-1, with D maybe TRBD1 (5 bases). Looked up from germline, CDR1 is SGHNT and CDR2 is YENEEA. V was pared by 7 bases and J by 2 bases, with 8 bases between. CDR3 length: 12 amino acids. CDR3 coding DNA: TGTGCCAGCAAGCGGGGCAACACTGAAGCTTTCTTT. Encoded protein: CASKRGNTEAFF.

The rearrangement links TRBV19 to TRBJ2-4; maybe TRBD2 (5 bases). There are 15 residues in the CDR3. The germline V and J ends were trimmed by 6 bases and 2 bases, with 14 bases remaining between them. Germline lookup yields CDR1 LNHDA and CDR2 SQIVND (reference sequence). DNA for the CDR3: TGTGCCAGTAGGGAGAGCACTAGACCCAAAAACATTCAGTACTTC. It specifies CASRESTRPKNIQYF.

The chain couples TRBV28 to TRBJ2-2; D may be TRBD1 (5 bases). Looked up from germline, CDR1 is MDHEN and CDR2 is SYDVKM. Trimming left V 6 bases short and J 9 bases short, with 17 bases between. CDR3 size: 14 residues. The CDR3 region has the DNA TGTGCCAGCAGGAGTCAGGGAAAAAGGAGGGAGCTGTTTTTT. This gives the protein CASRSQGKRRELFF.

The CDR3 bases are TGTGCCAGTAGTCCCCGACTAGCGGGGGGGACCGAGACCCAGTACTTC. As protein: CASSPRLAGGTETQYF. The V and J genes are TRBV19 and TRBJ2-5; TRBD2 matches 14 bases. Germline lookup yields CDR1 LNHDA and CDR2 SQIVND (reference sequence). Trimming took 5 bases from V and 5 from J; bases not matched to a gene: 7. This CDR3 is built from 16 residues.

This chain connects TRBV19 to TRBJ1-2; a possible D gene is TRBD1 (5 bases). This CDR3 contains 12 residues. Germline V gene sequence: CDR1 LNHDA, CDR2 SQIVND (reference sequence). The V gene lost 8 bases and the J gene lost 1 base, with 8 bases spanning the gap. CDR3 protein: CASRGFNYGYTF. DNA of the CDR3: TGTGCCAGTCGGGGGTTTAACTATGGCTACACCTTC. The full variable domain, with the rest looked up from reference TRBV19 and TRBJ1-2, is DGGITQSPKYLFRKEGQNVTLSCEQNLNHDAMYWYRQDPGQGLRLIYYSQIVNDFQKGDIAEGYSVSREKKESFPLTVTSAQKNPTAFYLCASRGFNYGYTFGSGTRLTVV.

This clone was picked up one time. As DNA, the CDR3 is TGCGCCAGCAGCTTGGAGGGGACAGGGTGGTCCTACGAGCAGTACTTC. Protein product: CASSLEGTGWSYEQYF. The chain employs TRBV5-1 and TRBJ2-7; 9 bases are a match to TRBD1. The CDR3 sequence is 16 residues long. CDR1 and CDR2 (germline): SGHRS, YFSETQ. After removal of 0 bases from V and 1 base from J, the junction contained 5 bases not matched to a gene.

V usage is TRBV28 and J usage is TRBJ1-1; weak D call: TRBD1 (5 bases). The ends were cut back, 5 bases at V and 3 bases at J, with 25 bases in the middle. Per the germline V gene, CDR1 is MDHEN and CDR2 is SYDVKM. The CDR3 runs to 18 residues. In nucleotides, the CDR3 is TGTGCCAGCAGTGGAGGGGTTTGGAGATCCCCGATCGACACTGAAGCTTTCTTT. This encodes CASSGGVWRSPIDTEAFF.

The genes are TRBV5-1 and TRBJ2-3; 12 bases are a match to TRBD2. After removal of 0 bases from V and 4 bases from J, the junction contained 3 bases not matched to a gene. CDR3 length equals 16 residues. Germline V gives CDR1 SGHRS, CDR2 YFSETQ. The CDR3 DNA follows: TGCGCCAGCAGCTTGGTCGGGACTAGCGGGTCAGATACGCAGTATTTT. The encoded protein is CASSLVGTSGSDTQYF.

The chain combines TRBV29-1 with TRBJ2-7; 9 bases map to TRBD1. The CDR3 runs 16 residues. V trimming: 0 bases; J trimming: 0 bases; junction bases outside the gene matches: 6. Germline V gene sequence: CDR1 SQVTM, CDR2 ANQGSEA. CDR3 sequence reads: CSVEEIGTGFSYEQYF. The CDR3 coding sequence is TGCAGCGTTGAAGAAATCGGGACAGGGTTCTCCTACGAGCAGTACTTC.

This clone was seen just once. In nucleotides, the CDR3 is TGTGCCAGCAGACAGGGCTTTAATCAGCCCCAGCATTTT. Translated: CASRQGFNQPQHF. The chain is built from TRBV27 and TRBJ1-5; possible D gene TRBD1, 6 bases. This CDR3 has 13 residues. V was cut by 6 bases and J by 4 bases, with 10 bases left in between. Germline V gene sequence: CDR1 MNHEY, CDR2 SMNVEV (reference sequence).

This clone was picked up one time. The V call is TRBV6-6, the J call TRBJ2-7; D not resolved. V dropped 10 bases and J dropped 2 bases, with 9 bases sitting between them. This CDR3 is built from 11 residues. The V gene's germline CDR1 is MNHNY and CDR2 SVGAGI (reference sequence). The CDR3 loop reads CATSVTYEQYF. Written as DNA, the CDR3 is TGTGCCACCTCAGTTACCTACGAGCAGTACTTC.

The rearrangement joins TRBV7-9 to TRBJ2-3; a weak D match, TRBD2 (5 bases). Germline V gene sequence: CDR1 SEHNR, CDR2 FQNEAQ (reference sequence). The CDR3 loop spans 17 amino acids. The V and J ends lost 0 bases and 0 bases respectively, with 13 bases between them. Written as DNA, the CDR3 is TGTGCCAGCAGCTTAGCTGAGGGCGTTTCTAGCACAGATACGCAGTATTTT. This translates into CASSLAEGVSSTDTQYF.

This clone was picked up a small number of times. The V call is TRBV4-1, the J call TRBJ1-2, with D perhaps matching TRBD1 (5 bases). This CDR3 is built from 15 residues. Germline V CDR1 and CDR2: MGHRA, YSYEKL. The V gene lost 6 bases and the J gene lost 4 bases, with 18 bases spanning the gap. CDR3 amino acids: CASRQPTRGVYGYTF. In nucleotides, the CDR3 is TGCGCCAGCAGACAACCGACCCGGGGGGTCTATGGCTACACCTTC.

The V call is TRBV27, the J call TRBJ2-7; D ambiguous. Trimming removed 2 bases from V and 3 bases from J, with 11 bases in between. The CDR3 sequence is 14 residues long. Per germline, CDR1 MNHEY and CDR2 SMNVEV (reference sequence). CDR3 nucleotides: TGTGCCAGCAGTTTAAAAAGTTTCAGCTACGAGCAGTACTTC. Its protein is CASSLKSFSYEQYF.

The V and J genes are TRBV11-2 and TRBJ1-6; 9 positions match TRBD1. Germline V CDR1 and CDR2: SGHAT, FQNNGV. There are 14 residues in the CDR3. V lost 5 bases to trimming and J lost 15 bases; unmatched junction nucleotides: 11. CDR3 bases: TGTGCCAGCAGCGTTCCGGGACAGGGTTCGGTCCTCCACTTT. It yields the protein CASSVPGQGSVLHF.